This T cell receptor (beta chain) derives from a study of T cells in Graves' hyperthyroidism and ophthalmopathy. Study in general: Peripheral blood was taken when the disease was first diagnosed, before any treatment began.

Germline CDR1 and CDR2: ENHRY and SYGVKD. The CDR3 has 12 residues. Trimming stripped 3 bases from V and 10 bases from J, with 7 bases between. Amplification targeted TCR beta CDR3 regions from RNA transcripts. HTBI primers drove first-round RT-PCR of the TCR CDR3. Each CDR3 protein gets one entry after TCRdb re-called the multiplex PCR reads with MiXCR. The sample carries some 690,000 distinct CDR3 sequences, approximately 15% recorded once. In its sample, this clonotype was seen a few times. Out of 10 ml of fresh peripheral blood came the PBMCs. This clonotype was obtained from a man aged 45 to 65 with Graves' hyperthyroidism. Sequencing was done on a sample of blood. The chain has TRBV10-3 and TRBJ1-6, with unresolved D. DNA of the CDR3: TGTGCCATCAGTGATGTAAGCTCACCCCTCCACTTT. It translates to CAISDVSSPLHF.